This is a list of T cell receptor beta chains from one sample in a study of cytomegalovirus exposure and HLA in healthy donors. Method: immunoSEQ multiplex PCR; TCRdb's copy keeps in-frame clones and lacks some. This table holds about 120,000 clones, approximately 81% found once. The specimen sequenced was PBMCs. The source is a man aged 25-45 years in good health and CMV-seropositive. The conserved cysteine and the conserved F or W are not part of the CDR3 here.

V gene	J gene	CDR3 protein
TRBV7-2	TRBJ2-7	ASSPRLAGGPEQY
TRBV7-6	TRBJ2-2	ASSLSNTGELF
TRBV5-1	TRBJ1-2	ASSPGQGESGYT
TRBV7-2	TRBJ2-7	ASSLKEANDYEQY
TRBV23-1	TRBJ2-1	ASSQSVREKGKNEQF
TRBV2	TRBJ1-2	ASRAGTGVGGYT
TRBV30	TRBJ2-5	AWSAGTGIETQY
TRBV5-1	TRBJ1-4	ASSKDRGSPVAEKLF
TRBV15	TRBJ2-1	ATERWSSENNEQF
TRBV7-8	TRBJ1-3	ASSIRARESGNTIY
TRBV13	TRBJ2-7	ASRLGGGQGGTEQY
TRBV2	TRBJ2-1	ASSESTGIYNEQF
TRBV7-9	TRBJ1-1	SSSLLTGGGWSAAF
TRBV19	TRBJ2-2	AIPGLATANTGELF